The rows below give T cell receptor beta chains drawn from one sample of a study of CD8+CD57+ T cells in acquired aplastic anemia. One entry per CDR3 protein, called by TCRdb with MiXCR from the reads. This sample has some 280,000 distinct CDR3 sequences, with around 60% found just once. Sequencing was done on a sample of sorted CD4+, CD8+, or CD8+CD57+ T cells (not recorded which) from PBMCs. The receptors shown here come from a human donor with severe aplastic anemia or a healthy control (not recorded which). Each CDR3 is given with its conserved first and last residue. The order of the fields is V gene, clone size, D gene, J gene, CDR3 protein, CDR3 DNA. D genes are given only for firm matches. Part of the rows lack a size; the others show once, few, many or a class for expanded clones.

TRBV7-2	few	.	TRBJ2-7	CASSLAGDGSAYEQYF	TGTGCCAGCAGCTTAGCGGGGGACGGTAGCGCCTACGAGCAGTACTTC
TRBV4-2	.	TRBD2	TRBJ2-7	CASSQQLAGDYEQYF	TGTGCCAGCAGCCAACAACTAGCGGGCGATTACGAGCAGTACTTC
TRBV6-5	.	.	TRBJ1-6	CASSRSTTHF	TGTGCCAGCAGCCGATCAACCACCCACTTT
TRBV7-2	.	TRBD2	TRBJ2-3	CASSLTWTSPTDTQYF	TGTGCCAGCAGCCTGACCTGGACTAGCCCCACAGATACGCAGTATTTT
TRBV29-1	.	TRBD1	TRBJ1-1	CSGSDREAEAFF	TGCAGCGGAAGTGACAGGGAAGCTGAAGCTTTCTTT
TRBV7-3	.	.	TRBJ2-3	CASSSPEGGGGTDTQYF	TGTGCCAGCAGCTCCCCGGAGGGGGGGGGCGGCACAGATACGCAGTATTTT
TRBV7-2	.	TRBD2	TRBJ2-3	CASSLDGGAYNEQYF	TGTGCCAGCAGCTTAGACGGGGGGGCCTACAATGAGCAGTATTTT
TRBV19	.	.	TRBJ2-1	CASKRAGDEQFF	TGTGCCAGTAAAAGGGCTGGGGACGAGCAGTTCTTC
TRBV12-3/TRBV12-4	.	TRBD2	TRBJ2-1	CASAETSGLSNEQFF	TGTGCCAGCGCCGAGACTAGCGGTCTATCCAACGAGCAGTTCTTC
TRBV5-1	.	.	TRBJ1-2	CASSGQSVTNDYGYTF	TGCGCCAGCAGCGGTCAGTCGGTCACAAATGACTATGGCTACACCTTC
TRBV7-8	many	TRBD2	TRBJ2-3	CASSGTSGHINTQYF	TGTGCCAGCAGCGGAACTAGCGGCCACATCAATACGCAGTATTTT
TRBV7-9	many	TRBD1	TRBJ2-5	CASSRMTGGETQYF	TGTGCCAGCAGCCGGATGACAGGGGGAGAGACCCAGTACTTC
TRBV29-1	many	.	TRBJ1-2	CSVGEGADYGYTF	TGCAGCGTTGGTGAGGGCGCGGACTATGGCTACACCTTC
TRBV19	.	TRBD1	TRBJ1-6	CASSILDRDSPLHF	TGTGCCAGTAGTATCCTGGACAGGGACTCACCCCTCCACTTT
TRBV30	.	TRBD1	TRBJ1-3	CAWSVRSGIGGTNTIYF	TGTGCCTGGAGTGTACGATCAGGTATAGGGGGCACGAACACCATATATTTT
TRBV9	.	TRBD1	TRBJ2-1	CASSSTTGFDEQFF	TGTGCCAGCAGCAGTACGACAGGGTTCGATGAGCAGTTCTTC
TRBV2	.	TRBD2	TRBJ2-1	CASSEKRTPRGGSSGRGEQFF	TGTGCCAGCAGTGAAAAGCGCACCCCTAGGGGTGGGTCTAGCGGGAGGGGTGAGCAGTTCTTC
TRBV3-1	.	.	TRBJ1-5	CASSHRDGNQPQHF	TGTGCCAGCAGCCATAGGGACGGGAATCAGCCCCAGCATTTT
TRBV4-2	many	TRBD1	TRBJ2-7	CASSQEGGTYEQYF	TGTGCCAGCAGCCAAGAAGGGGGCACATACGAGCAGTACTTC
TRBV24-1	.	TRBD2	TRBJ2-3	CATSDPGLAGGTDTQYF	TGTGCCACCAGTGATCCCGGACTAGCGGGGGGGACAGATACGCAGTATTTT
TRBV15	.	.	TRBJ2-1	CATSPSVYNEQFF	TGTGCCACCAGCCCCAGCGTCTACAATGAGCAGTTCTTC
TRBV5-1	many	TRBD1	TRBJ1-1	CASSRDSQNTEAFF	TGCGCCAGCAGCCGGGACAGTCAGAACACTGAAGCTTTCTTT